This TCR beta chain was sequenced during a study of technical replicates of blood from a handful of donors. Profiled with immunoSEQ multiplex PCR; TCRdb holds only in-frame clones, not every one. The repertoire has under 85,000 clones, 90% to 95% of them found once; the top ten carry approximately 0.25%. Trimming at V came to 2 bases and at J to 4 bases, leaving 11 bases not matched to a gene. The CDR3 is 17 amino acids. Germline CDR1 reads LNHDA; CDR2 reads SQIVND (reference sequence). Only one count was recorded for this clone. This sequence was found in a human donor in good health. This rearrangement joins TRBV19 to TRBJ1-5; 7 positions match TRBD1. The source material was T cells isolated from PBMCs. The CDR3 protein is CASSITVGGRGNQPQHF. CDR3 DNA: TGTGCCAGTAGTATAACGGTCGGCGGCAGGGGGAATCAGCCCCAGCATTTT.